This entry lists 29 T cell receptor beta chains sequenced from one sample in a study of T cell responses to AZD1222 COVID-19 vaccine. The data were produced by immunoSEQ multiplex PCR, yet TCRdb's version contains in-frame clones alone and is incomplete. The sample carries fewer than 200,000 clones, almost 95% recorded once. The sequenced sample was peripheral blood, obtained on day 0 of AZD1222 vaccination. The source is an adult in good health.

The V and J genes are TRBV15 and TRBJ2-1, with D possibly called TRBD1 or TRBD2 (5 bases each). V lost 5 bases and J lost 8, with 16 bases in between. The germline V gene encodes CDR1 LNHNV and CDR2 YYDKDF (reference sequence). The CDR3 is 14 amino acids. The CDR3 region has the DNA TGTGCCACCAGCGCCCGGGACCAGCTTGATGAGCAGTTCTTC. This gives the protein CATSARDQLDEQFF.

The CDR3 coding sequence is TGTGCCAGCAGCGGATCCGGAGATACGCAGTATTTT. Amino acids: CASSGSGDTQYF. The chain employs TRBV7-9 and TRBJ2-3; D gene ambiguous. Per the germline V gene, CDR1 is SEHNR and CDR2 is FQNEAQ (reference sequence). Trimming left V 5 bases short and J 5 bases short, with 8 bases between. This CDR3 is built from 12 residues.

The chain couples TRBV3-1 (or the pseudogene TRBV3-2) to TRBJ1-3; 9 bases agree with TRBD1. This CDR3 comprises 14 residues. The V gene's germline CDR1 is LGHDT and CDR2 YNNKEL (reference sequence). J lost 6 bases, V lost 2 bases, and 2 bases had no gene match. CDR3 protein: CASSQWTGANTIYF. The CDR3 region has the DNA TGTGCCAGCAGCCAATGGACAGGGGCAAACACCATATATTTT.

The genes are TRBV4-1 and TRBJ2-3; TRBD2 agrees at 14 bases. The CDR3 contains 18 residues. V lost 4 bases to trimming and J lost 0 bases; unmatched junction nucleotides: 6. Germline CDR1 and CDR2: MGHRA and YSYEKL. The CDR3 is CASSPGLAGGRSTDTQYF. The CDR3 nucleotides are TGCGCCAGCAGCCCTGGACTAGCGGGGGGAAGAAGCACAGATACGCAGTATTTT.

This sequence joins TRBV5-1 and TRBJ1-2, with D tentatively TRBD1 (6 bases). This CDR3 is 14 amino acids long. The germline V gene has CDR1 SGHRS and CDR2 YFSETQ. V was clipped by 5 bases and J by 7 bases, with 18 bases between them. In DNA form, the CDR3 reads TGCGCCAGCAGTTCGAGAACAGGGTTCGGTGGCTACACCTTC. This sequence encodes CASSSRTGFGGYTF.

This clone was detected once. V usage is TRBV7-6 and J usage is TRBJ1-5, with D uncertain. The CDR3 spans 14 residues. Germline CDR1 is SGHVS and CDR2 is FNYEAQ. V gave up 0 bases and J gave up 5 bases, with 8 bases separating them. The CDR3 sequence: CASSLASGDQPQHF. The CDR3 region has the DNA TGTGCCAGCAGCTTAGCGTCGGGAGATCAGCCCCAGCATTTT.

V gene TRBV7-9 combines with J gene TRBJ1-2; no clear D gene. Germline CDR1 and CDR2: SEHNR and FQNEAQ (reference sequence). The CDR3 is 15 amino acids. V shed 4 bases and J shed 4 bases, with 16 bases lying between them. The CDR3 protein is CASSSSMRSAYGYTF. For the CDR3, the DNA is TGTGCCAGCAGCTCGTCGATGAGGTCGGCCTATGGCTACACCTTC.

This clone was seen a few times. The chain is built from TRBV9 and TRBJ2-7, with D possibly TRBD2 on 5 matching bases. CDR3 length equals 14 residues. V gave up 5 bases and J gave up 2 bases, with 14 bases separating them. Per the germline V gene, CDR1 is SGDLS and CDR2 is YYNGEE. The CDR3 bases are TGTGCCAGCAGTACCGACACTAGGCCCTACGAGCAGTACTTC. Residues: CASSTDTRPYEQYF.

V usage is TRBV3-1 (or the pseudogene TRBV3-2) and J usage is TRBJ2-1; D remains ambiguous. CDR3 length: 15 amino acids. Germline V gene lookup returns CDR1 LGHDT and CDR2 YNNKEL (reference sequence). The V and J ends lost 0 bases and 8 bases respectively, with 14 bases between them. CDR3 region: CASSQDSTSGYEQFF. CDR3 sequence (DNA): TGTGCCAGCAGCCAAGACTCGACCTCGGGCTATGAGCAGTTCTTC.

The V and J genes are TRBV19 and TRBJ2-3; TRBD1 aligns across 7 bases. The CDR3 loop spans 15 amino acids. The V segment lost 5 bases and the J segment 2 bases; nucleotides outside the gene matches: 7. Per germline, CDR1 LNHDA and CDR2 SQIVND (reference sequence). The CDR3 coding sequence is TGTGCCAGTAGTTCCTACAGGGGAAACACAGATACGCAGTATTTT. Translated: CASSSYRGNTDTQYF.

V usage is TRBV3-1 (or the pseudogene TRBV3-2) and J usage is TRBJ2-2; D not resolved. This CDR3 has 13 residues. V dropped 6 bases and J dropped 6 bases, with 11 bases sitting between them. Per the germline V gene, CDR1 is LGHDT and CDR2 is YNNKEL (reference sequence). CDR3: CASSFIDAGELFF. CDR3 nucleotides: TGTGCCAGCAGTTTTATTGACGCCGGGGAGCTGTTTTTT.

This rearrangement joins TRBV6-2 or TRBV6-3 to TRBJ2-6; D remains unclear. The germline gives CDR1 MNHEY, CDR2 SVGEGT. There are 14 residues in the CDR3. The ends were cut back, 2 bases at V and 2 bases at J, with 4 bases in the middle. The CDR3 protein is CASSYGPGANVLTF. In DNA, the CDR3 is TGTGCCAGCAGTTACGGACCTGGGGCCAACGTCCTGACTTTC.

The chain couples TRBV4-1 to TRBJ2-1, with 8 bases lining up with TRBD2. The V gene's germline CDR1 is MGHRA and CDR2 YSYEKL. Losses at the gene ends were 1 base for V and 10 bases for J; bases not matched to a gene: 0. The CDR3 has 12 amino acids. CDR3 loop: CASSQGGREQFF. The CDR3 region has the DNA TGCGCCAGCAGCCAAGGCGGGAGGGAGCAGTTCTTC.

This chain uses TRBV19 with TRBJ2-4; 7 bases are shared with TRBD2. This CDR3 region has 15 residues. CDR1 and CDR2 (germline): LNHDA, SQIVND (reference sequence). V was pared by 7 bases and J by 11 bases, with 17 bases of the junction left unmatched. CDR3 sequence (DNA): TGTGCCAGTACCCAGACCGGCCCACTAGCGCCGGTTCAGTACTTC. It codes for CASTQTGPLAPVQYF.

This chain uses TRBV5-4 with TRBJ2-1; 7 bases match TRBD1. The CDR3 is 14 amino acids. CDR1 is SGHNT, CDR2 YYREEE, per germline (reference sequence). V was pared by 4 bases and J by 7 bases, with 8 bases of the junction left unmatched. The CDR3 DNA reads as TGTGCCAGCAGCCTGGCCCTCAGGGGGAATGAGCAGTTCTTC. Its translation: CASSLALRGNEQFF.

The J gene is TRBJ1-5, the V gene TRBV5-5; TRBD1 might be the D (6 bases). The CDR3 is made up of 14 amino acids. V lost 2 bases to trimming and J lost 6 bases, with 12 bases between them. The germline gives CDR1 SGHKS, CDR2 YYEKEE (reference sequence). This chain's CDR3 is CASSLYRVGQPQHF. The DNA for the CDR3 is TGTGCCAGCAGCTTATACAGGGTGGGTCAGCCCCAGCATTTT. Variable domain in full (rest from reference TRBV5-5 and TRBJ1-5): DAGVTQSPTHLIKTRGQQVTLRCSPISGHKSVSWYQQVLGQGPQFIFQYYEKEERGRGNFPDRFSARQFPNYSSELNVNALLLGDSALYLCASSLYRVGQPQHFGDGTRLSIL.

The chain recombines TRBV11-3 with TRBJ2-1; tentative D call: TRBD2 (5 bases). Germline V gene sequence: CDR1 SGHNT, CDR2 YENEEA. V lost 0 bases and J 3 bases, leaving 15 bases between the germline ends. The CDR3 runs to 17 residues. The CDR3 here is CASSLDGKAAGYNEQFF. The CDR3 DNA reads TGTGCCAGCAGCTTAGACGGGAAGGCCGCCGGCTACAATGAGCAGTTCTTC.

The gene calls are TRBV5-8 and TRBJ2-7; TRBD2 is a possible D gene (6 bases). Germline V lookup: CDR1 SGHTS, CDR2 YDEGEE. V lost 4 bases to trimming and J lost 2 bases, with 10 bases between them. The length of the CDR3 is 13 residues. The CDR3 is CASSIGGPYEQYF. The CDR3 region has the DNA TGTGCCAGCAGCATCGGGGGTCCCTACGAGCAGTACTTC. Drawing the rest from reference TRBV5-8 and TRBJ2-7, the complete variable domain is EAGVTQSPTHLIKTRGQQATLRCSPISGHTSVYWYQQALGLGLQFLLWYDEGEERNRGNFPPRFSGRQFPNYSSELNVNALELEDSALYLCASSIGGPYEQYFGPGTRLTVT.

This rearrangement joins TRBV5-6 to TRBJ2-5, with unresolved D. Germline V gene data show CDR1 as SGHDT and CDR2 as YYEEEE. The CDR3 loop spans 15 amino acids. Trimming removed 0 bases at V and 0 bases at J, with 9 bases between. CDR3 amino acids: CASSLERAYQETQYF. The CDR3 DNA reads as TGTGCCAGCAGCTTGGAAAGGGCATACCAAGAGACCCAGTACTTC.

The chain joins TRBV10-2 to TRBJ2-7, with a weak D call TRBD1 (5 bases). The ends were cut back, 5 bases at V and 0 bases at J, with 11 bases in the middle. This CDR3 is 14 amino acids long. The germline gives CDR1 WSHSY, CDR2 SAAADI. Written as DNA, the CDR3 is TGCGCCAGCAGTTTGGGGCCTAGCTCCTACGAGCAGTACTTC. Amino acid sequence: CASSLGPSSYEQYF.

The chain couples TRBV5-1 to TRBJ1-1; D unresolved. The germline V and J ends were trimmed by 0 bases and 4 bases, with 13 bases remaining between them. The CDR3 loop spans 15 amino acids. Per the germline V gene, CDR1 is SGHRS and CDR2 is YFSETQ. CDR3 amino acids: CASSLVGGTATEAFF. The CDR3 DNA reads TGCGCCAGCAGCTTGGTGGGAGGAACGGCCACTGAAGCTTTCTTT.

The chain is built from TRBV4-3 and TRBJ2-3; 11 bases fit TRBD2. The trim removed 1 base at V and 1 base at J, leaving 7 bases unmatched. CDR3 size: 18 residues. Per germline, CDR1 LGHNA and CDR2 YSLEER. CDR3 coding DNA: TGCGCCAGCAGCCAAGTCTATAGCGGGGGGGCTGGCACAGATACGCAGTATTTT. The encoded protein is CASSQVYSGGAGTDTQYF.

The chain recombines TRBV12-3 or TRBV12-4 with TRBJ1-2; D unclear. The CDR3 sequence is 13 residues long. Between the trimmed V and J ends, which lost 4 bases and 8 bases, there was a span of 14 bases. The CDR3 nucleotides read TGTGCCAGCAGTTCCCGGCTTCCGGGGGGCTACACCTTC. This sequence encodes CASSSRLPGGYTF.

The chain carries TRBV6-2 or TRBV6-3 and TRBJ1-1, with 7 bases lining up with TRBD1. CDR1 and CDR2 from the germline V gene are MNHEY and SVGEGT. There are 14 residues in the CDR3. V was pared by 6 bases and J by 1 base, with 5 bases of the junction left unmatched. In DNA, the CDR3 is TGTGCCAGCAGCCATAGGGGGCCGAACACTGAAGCTTTCTTT. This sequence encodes CASSHRGPNTEAFF.

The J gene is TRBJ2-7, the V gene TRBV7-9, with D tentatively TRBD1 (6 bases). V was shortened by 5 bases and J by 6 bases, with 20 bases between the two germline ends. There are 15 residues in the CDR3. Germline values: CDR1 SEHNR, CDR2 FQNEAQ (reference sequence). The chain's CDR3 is CASSPTGQGPSEQYF. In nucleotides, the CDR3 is TGTGCCAGCAGCCCAACAGGGCAGGGCCCCTCCGAGCAGTACTTC.

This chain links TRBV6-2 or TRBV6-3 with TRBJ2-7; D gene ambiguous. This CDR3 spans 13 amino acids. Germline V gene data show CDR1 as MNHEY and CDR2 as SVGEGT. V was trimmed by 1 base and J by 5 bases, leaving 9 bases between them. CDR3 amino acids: CASSYFKENEQYF. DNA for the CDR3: TGTGCCAGCAGTTACTTTAAGGAGAACGAGCAGTACTTC.

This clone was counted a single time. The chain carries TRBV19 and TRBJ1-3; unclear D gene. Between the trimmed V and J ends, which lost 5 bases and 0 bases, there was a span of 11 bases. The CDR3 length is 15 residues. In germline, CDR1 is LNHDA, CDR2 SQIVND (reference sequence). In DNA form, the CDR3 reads TGTGCCAGTAGTTCATCAGTGGGCTCTGGAAACACCATATATTTT. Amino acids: CASSSSVGSGNTIYF.

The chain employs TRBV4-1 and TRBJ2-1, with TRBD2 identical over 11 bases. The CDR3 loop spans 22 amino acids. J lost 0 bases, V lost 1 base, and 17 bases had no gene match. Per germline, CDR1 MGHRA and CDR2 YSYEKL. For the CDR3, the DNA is TGCGCCAGCAGCCAAGTGTCTCTCCGATATACCGGGACTAGCGGCTCCTACAATGAGCAGTTCTTC. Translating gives CASSQVSLRYTGTSGSYNEQFF.

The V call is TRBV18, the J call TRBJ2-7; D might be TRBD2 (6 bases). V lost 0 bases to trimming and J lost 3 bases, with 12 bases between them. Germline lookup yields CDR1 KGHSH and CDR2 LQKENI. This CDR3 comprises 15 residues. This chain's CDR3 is CASSPPSRDHYEQYF. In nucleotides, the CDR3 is TGTGCCAGCTCACCACCGTCGCGGGACCACTACGAGCAGTACTTC.